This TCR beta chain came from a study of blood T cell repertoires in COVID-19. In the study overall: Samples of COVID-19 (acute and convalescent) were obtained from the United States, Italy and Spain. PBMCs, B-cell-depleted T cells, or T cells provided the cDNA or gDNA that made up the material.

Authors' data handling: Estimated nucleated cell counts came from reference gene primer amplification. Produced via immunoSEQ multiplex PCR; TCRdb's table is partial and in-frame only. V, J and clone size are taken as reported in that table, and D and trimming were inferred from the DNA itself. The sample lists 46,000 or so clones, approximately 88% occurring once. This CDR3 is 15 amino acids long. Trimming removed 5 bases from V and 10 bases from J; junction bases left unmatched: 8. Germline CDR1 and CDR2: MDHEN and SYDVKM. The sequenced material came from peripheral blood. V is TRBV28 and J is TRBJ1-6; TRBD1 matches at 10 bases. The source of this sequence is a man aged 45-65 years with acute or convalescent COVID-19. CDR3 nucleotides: TGTGCCAGCAGTGAAACGGGACAGGGGAAATCACCCCTCCACTTT. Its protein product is CASSETGQGKSPLHF.